This T cell receptor (beta chain) was sequenced during a study of tumor and adjacent non-tumor tissue in lung cancer. Study observations and caveats: TCR diversity was significantly greater in tumor than normal lung tissue.

RNA was extracted from bulk tissue without any cell sorting. Three rounds of nested PCR, following a modified ARM-PCR protocol, produced the TCRbeta library. A single record per CDR3 protein comes from TCRdb applying MiXCR to the multiplex PCR reads. The sample lists under 150,000 distinct CDR3 sequences; roughly 64% were seen once. With respect to this clonotype: Its target is unknown.

The receptor's source is a man aged 30 to 39 with non-small cell lung cancer. Sequencing was performed on lung tumor tissue.

The CDR3 nucleotides read TGCAGTGCTAGGGGGGACAATTCCGTCTACGAGCAGTACTTC. Translated: CSARGDNSVYEQYF. The chain has TRBV20-1 and TRBJ2-7; the D gene is possibly TRBD1 (6 bases). The germline V gene encodes CDR1 DFQATT and CDR2 SNEGSKA (reference sequence). This CDR3 spans 14 amino acids. Trimming cost V 3 bases and J 3 bases, with 15 bases left between them.